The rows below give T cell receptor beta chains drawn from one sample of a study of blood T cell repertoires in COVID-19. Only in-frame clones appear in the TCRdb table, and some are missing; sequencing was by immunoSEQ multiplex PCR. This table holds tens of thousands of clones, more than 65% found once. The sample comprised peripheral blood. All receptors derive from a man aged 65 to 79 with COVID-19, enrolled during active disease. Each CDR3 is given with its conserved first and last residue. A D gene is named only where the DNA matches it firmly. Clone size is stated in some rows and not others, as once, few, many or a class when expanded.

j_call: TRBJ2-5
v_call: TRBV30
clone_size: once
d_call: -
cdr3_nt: TGTGCCTGGAGTAGGGGGCAGGCGGAGGGGGAGACCCAGTACTTC
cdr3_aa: CAWSRGQAEGETQYF

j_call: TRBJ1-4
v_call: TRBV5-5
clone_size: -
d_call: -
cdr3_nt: TGTGCCAGCAGCTTGGTACAGGTCGGTAATGAAAAACTGTTTTTT
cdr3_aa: CASSLVQVGNEKLFF

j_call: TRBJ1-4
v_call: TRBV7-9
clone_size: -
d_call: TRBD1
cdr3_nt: TGTGCCAGCAGCTTAGGGGACAGTGCAACTAATGAAAAACTGTTTTTT
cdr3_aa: CASSLGDSATNEKLFF

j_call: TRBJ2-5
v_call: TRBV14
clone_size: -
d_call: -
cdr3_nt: TGTGCCAGCAGCCAAGAAGGCGGGGCTTCGGGGAAGACCCAGTACTTC
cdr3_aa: CASSQEGGASGKTQYF

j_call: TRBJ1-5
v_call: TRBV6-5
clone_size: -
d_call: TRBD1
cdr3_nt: TGTGCCAGCAGTAGAGACAGGGGGATGGATCAGCCCCAGCATTTT
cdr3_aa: CASSRDRGMDQPQHF

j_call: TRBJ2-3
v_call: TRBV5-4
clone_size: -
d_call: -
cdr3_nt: TGTGCCAGCTCTTTCGGCGGCCCGAGCACAGATACGCAGTATTTT
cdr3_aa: CASSFGGPSTDTQYF

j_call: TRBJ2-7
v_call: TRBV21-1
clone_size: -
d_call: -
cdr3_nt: TGTGCCAGCACCAAAGGTACCGTATCGGCGGGAGTAGACTACGAGCAGTACTTC
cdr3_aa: CASTKGTVSAGVDYEQYF

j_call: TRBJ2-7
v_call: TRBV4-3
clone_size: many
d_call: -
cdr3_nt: TGCGCCAGCAGTTCCCAGACATTCTACGAGCAGTACTTC
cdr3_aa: CASSSQTFYEQYF

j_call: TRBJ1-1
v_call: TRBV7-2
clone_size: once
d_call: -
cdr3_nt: TGTGCCAGCAGCTTAGAATCGTCCCCCAGCACTGAAGCTTTCTTT
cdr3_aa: CASSLESSPSTEAFF

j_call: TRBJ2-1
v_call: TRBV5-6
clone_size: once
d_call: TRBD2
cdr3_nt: TGTGCCAGCAGCTTGTTTAGCGGGGGGGTTAATGAGCAGTTCTTC
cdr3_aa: CASSLFSGGVNEQFF

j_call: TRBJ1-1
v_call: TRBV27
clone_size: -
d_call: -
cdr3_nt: TGTGCCAGCAGGAAACTACAGGGCGACACTGAAGCTTTCTTT
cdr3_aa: CASRKLQGDTEAFF

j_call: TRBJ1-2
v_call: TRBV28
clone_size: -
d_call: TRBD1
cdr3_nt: TGTGCCAGCAGACACACAGGGGGCGAGCTTTTCGGGGGCTACACCTTC
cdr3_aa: CASRHTGGELFGGYTF

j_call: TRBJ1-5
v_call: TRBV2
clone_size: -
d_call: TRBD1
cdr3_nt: TGTGCCAGCAGTAGCCGGACAGGGAGCAATCAGCCCCAGCATTTT
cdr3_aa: CASSSRTGSNQPQHF

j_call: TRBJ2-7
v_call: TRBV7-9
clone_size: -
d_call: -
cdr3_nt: TGTGCCAGCAGCCCCGACAGAACCTACGAGCAGTACTTC
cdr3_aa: CASSPDRTYEQYF

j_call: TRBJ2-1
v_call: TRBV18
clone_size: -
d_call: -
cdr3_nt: TGTGCCAGCTCACCACCGAATCAGGTTGATTTCGATGAGCAGTTCTTC
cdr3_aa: CASSPPNQVDFDEQFF

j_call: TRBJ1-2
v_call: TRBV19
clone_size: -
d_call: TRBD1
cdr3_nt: TGTGCCAGTAGTCTTCAAGGGGGCGGTGGCTACACCTTC
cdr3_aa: CASSLQGGGGYTF

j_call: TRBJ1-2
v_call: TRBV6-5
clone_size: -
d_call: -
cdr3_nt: TGTGCCAGCAGTTACCCTGACAGCCCTTATGGCTACACCTTC
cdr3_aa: CASSYPDSPYGYTF

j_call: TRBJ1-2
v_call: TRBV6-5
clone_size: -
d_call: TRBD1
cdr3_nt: TGTGCCAGCAGGGAGGGGGCCACTAACTATGGCTACACCTTC
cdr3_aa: CASREGATNYGYTF

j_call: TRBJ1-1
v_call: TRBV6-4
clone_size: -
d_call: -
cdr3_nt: TGTGCCAGCAGTGTCATCGTAGCTGAAGCTTTCTTT
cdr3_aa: CASSVIVAEAFF

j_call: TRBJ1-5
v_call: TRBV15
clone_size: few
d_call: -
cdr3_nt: TGTGCCACCAGCGAAACCGGACAGTACAATCAGCCCCAGCATTTT
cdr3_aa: CATSETGQYNQPQHF

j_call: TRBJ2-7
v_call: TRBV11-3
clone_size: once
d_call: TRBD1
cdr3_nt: TGTGCCAGCAGCTTACGGGACAGTTACTCCGAGCAGTACTTC
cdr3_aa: CASSLRDSYSEQYF

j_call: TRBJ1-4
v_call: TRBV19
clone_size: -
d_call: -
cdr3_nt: TGTGCCAGTTGCGAACTCAGGGGTGAAAAACTGTTTTTT
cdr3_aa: CASCELRGEKLFF

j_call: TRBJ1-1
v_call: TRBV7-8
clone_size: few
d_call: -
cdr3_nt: TGTGCCAGCAGCCTAGTAGTCGGCAGGGGCGGGACTGAAGCTTTCTTT
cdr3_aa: CASSLVVGRGGTEAFF

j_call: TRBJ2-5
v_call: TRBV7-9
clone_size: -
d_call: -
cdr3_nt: TGTGCCAGCAGCCAACAAGAGACCCAGTACTTC
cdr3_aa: CASSQQETQYF

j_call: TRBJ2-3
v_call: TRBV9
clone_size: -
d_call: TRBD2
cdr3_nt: TGTGCCAGCAGCTCCCTAGCGGGGGGGCGGGATACGCAGTATTTT
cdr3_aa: CASSSLAGGRDTQYF

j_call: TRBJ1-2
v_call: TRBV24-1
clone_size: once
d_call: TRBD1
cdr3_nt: TGTGCCACCAGTGATCCGGGACAGGGGTATGGCTACACCTTC
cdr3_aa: CATSDPGQGYGYTF

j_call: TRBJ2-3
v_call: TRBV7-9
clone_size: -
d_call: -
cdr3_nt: TGTGCCAGCAGCTTAGTGGGCGGGACGCAGTATTTT
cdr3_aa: CASSLVGGTQYF

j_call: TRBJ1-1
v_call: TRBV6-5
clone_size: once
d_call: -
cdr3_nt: TGTGCCAGCAGTTCGATCGGTTCCACTGAAGCTTTCTTT
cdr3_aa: CASSSIGSTEAFF

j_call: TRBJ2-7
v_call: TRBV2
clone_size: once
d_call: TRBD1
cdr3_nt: TGTGCCAGCAGTCCCGACAGGGCTAGCTCCTACGAGCAGTACTTC
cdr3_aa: CASSPDRASSYEQYF

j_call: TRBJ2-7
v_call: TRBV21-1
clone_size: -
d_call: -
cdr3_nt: TGTGCCAGCAGTGTCCTGAGGGGGATAACCTACGAGCAGTACTTC
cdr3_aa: CASSVLRGITYEQYF

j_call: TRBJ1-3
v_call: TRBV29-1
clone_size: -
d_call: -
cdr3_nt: TGCAGCGCCTACAGGGACTCTGGAAACACCATATATTTT
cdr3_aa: CSAYRDSGNTIYF

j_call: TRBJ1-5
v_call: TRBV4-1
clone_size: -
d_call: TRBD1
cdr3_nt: TGCGCCAGCAGCCAGGGGGCAGGGGGCAGACGACAGCCCCAGCATTTT
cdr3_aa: CASSQGAGGRRQPQHF

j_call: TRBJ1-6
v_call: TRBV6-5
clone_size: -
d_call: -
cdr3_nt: TGTGCCAGCAGTTACTCGCCCGGGAATTCACCCCTCCACTTT
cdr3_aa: CASSYSPGNSPLHF

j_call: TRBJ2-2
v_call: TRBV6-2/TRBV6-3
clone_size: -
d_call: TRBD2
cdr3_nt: TGTGCCAGCAGTGAGCCTGGCGAGCGGGGGTACACCGGGGAGCTGTTTTTT
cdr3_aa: CASSEPGERGYTGELFF

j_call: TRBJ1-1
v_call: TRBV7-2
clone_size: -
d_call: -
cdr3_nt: TGTGCCAGCCACCCTAAGGGGATGGACACTGAAGCTTTCTTT
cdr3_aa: CASHPKGMDTEAFF

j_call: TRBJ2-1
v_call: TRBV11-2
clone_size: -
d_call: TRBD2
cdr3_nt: TGTGCCACCGGGAGGGGGGCCACTAACGATGAGCAGTTCTTC
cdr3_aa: CATGRGATNDEQFF

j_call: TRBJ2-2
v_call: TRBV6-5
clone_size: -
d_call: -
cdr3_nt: TGTGCCAGCAGTTACTCGGAGGGACAGCCCACCAGGGAGCTGTTTTTT
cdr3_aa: CASSYSEGQPTRELFF

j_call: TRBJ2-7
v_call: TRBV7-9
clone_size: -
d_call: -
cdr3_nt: TGTGCCAGCAGCGACCGGACAGCAACCTACGAGCAGTACTTC
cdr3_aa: CASSDRTATYEQYF

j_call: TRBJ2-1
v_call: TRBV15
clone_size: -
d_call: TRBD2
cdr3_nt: TGTGCCACCAGGGGGTACGGTTTACTAGCGGAATCCTACAATGAGCAGTTCTTC
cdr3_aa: CATRGYGLLAESYNEQFF

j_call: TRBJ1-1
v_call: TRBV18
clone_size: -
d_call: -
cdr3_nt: TGTGCCAGCTCACCATCCCGGGACACTGAAGCTTTCTTT
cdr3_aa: CASSPSRDTEAFF

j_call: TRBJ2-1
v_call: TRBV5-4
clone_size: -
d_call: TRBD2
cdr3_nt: TGTGCCAGCAGCCGCAAACCGGGACTAGCGAACAATGAGCAGTTCTTC
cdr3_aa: CASSRKPGLANNEQFF

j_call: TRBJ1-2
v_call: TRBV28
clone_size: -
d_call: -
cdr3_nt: TGTGCCAGCAGTACAGGGACATTGTATGGCTACACCTTC
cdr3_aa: CASSTGTLYGYTF

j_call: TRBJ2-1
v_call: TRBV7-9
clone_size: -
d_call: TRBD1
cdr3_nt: TGTGCCAGCAGCTTAGGACAGGGGGCGAGCTACAATGAGCAGTTCTTC
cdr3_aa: CASSLGQGASYNEQFF

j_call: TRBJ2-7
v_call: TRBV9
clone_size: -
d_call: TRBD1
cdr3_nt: TGTGCCAGCGGACCGGGACAGGGTTCCTACGAGCAGTACTTC
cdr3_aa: CASGPGQGSYEQYF

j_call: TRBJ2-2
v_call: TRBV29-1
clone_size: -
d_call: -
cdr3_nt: TGCAGCGTTGAAAGTCAGACGAACACCGGGGAGCTGTTTTTT
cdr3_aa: CSVESQTNTGELFF

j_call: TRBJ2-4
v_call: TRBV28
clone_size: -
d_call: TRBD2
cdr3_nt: TGTGCCAGCAGCCAATACCAGACTAGCGGGAGAGACATTCAGTACTTC
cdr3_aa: CASSQYQTSGRDIQYF

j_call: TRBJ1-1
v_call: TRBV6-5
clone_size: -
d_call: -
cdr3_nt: TGTGCCAGCAGCGGAGGGACTCCGAACACTGAAGCTTTCTTT
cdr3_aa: CASSGGTPNTEAFF

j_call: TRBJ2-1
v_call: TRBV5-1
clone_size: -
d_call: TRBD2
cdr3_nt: TGCGCCAGCAGCTTGGTTCTAGCGGGGGGCGGGAATGAGCAGTTCTTC
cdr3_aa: CASSLVLAGGGNEQFF

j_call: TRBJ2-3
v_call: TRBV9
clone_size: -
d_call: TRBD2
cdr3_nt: TGTGCCAGCTCAGACCAGGCGGGGGGGCCGAATACGCAGTATTTT
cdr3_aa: CASSDQAGGPNTQYF

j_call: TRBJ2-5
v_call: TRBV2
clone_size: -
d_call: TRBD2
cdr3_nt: TGTGCCAGCAGTGAAGCTAGCGGGGGATTAAAAGAGACCCAGTACTTC
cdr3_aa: CASSEASGGLKETQYF

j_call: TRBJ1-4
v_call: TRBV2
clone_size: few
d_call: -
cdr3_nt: TGTGCCAGCAGTGAAAGAGGAATAAGCGGTAATGAAAAACTGTTTTTT
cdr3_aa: CASSERGISGNEKLFF

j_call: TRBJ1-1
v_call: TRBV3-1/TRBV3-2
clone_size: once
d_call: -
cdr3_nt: TGTGCCAGCAGCCAAGGTGTGGCTGTGATAACTGAAGCTTTCTTT
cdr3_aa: CASSQGVAVITEAFF

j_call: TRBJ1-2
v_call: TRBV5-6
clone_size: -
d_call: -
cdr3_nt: TGTGCCAGCAGCTTGGGGACTGAGTATGGCTACACCTTC
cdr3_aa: CASSLGTEYGYTF

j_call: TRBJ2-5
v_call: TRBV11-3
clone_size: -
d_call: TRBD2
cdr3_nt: TGTGCCAGCAGCCGGCGGACTAGCGGGTATGAGACCCAGTACTTC
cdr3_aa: CASSRRTSGYETQYF

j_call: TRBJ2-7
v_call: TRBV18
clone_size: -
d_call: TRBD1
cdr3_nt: TGTGCCAGCTCAGGGACAGGAGGCTACGAGCAGTACTTC
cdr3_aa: CASSGTGGYEQYF